This T cell receptor beta chain was obtained from a study of tumor and adjacent non-tumor tissue in lung cancer. Trimming shortened V by 6 bases and J by 7 bases, and 25 bases separated the two germline ends. CDR3 size: 16 residues. This sample's RNA came from whole unsorted tissue. A modified ARM-PCR protocol with three rounds of nested PCR amplified TCRbeta. TCRdb re-called the multiplex PCR reads through MiXCR, storing one row per CDR3 protein. The sample lists about 110,000 distinct CDR3 sequences; nearly 85% were seen once. V gene TRBV12-3 or TRBV12-4 combines with J gene TRBJ2-7, with D perhaps TRBD1 (6 bases). Input material: lung tumor tissue. The sequence came from a man in his sixties or seventies with non-small cell lung cancer. The CDR3 DNA follows: TGTGCCAGCAGATCTGGACCGGGACATGGGGCGTGGGAGCAGTACTTC. It codes for CASRSGPGHGAWEQYF.